The 4 T cell receptor beta chains listed next were all sequenced from one sample in a study of cytomegalovirus exposure and HLA in healthy donors. A multiplex PCR was run with 60 Vbeta primers and 13 Jbeta primers. Profiled with immunoSEQ multiplex PCR; TCRdb holds only in-frame clones, not every one. The sample lists 150,000 or so clones; 80% to 90% were seen once. What was sequenced was PBMCs. These receptors were taken from a middle-aged man in good health and CMV-seropositive.

The J gene is TRBJ1-3, the V gene TRBV5-1; 9 bases line up with TRBD1. This CDR3 comprises 15 residues. The germline V gene has CDR1 SGHRS and CDR2 YFSETQ. The trim removed 2 bases at V and 8 bases at J, leaving 8 bases unmatched. DNA for the CDR3: TGCGCCAGCAGCTTTGGACAGGGGATAGAAGACACCATATATTTT. It encodes CASSFGQGIEDTIYF. The entire variable domain, with the rest obtained from reference TRBV5-1 and TRBJ1-3, is as follows: KAGVTQTPRYLIKTRGQQVTLSCSPISGHRSVSWYQQTPGQGLQFLFEYFSETQRNKGNFPGRFSGRQFSNSRSEMNVSTLELGDSALYLCASSFGQGIEDTIYFGEGSWLTVV.

This chain joins TRBV6-6 and TRBJ1-5; TRBD1 aligns across 7 bases. The germline gives CDR1 MNHNY, CDR2 SVGAGI (reference sequence). V dropped 3 bases and J dropped 4; count of bases not matched to a gene: 6. This CDR3 has 15 amino acids. Written as DNA, the CDR3 is TGTGCCAGCAGTTATCCAACGACAGGGAATCAGCCCCAGCATTTT. Translating it yields CASSYPTTGNQPQHF.

J is TRBJ2-1 and V is TRBV5-6; weak D call: TRBD1 (5 bases). The CDR3 runs to 16 residues. In germline, CDR1 is SGHDT, CDR2 YYEEEE. Trimming took 0 bases from V and 0 from J, leaving 10 bases between them. The DNA for the CDR3 is TGTGCCAGCAGCTTGGAGGGGCCGGCCTCCTACAATGAGCAGTTCTTC. Encoded protein: CASSLEGPASYNEQFF.

CDR3 DNA sequence: TGCGCCAGCAGCCGTCCGGGCGGCAGCGGTAATAGAGCTTTCTTT. Encoded protein: CASSRPGGSGNRAFF. V usage is TRBV4-1 and J usage is TRBJ1-1; D is ambiguous. Germline V CDR1 and CDR2: MGHRA, YSYEKL. The CDR3 is made up of 15 amino acids. Trimming took 4 bases from V and 10 from J, leaving 22 bases between them.